The 30 T cell receptor beta chains in this list originate from one sample, sequenced in a study of shared clonotypes between healthy human individuals. Repertoires were generated with immunoSEQ multiplex PCR, while TCRdb's copy carries only in-frame clones and drops some. The sample has just over 2,000,000 clones; less than 95% are singletons. Naive-designated CD8 cells lacked CD45RO, were positively enriched for CCR7, and omitted terminally differentiated effector memory CD45RA+ cells. The sequenced material came from naive CD8+ T cells sorted from blood. The receptor set was obtained from a man younger than 30 in good health.

The chain links TRBV28 to TRBJ1-1; D gene uncertain. CDR1 and CDR2 (germline): MDHEN, SYDVKM. This CDR3 is 15 amino acids long. Trimming removed 6 bases from V and 1 base from J, with 15 bases in between. CDR3 nucleotides: TGTGCCAGCAGCCCTCGGAGGGAAGGGAACACTGAAGCTTTCTTT. It translates to CASSPRREGNTEAFF.

This chain connects TRBV11-2 to TRBJ2-7; 7 bases map to TRBD1. The CDR3 is made up of 17 amino acids. From germline, CDR1 is SGHAT and CDR2 FQNNGV. V gave up 3 bases and J gave up 2 bases; unmatched junction bases: 13. The CDR3 DNA follows: TGTGCCAGCAGCTTCATTGCCCGACAGGGTGAGACCTACGAGCAGTACTTC. Translated, it gives CASSFIARQGETYEQYF.

The rearrangement uses TRBV2 and TRBJ1-4, with a weak D call TRBD1 (5 bases). Germline lookup yields CDR1 SNHLY and CDR2 FYNNEI. The CDR3 runs 18 residues. Trimming took 2 bases from V and 5 from J, leaving 21 bases between them. The CDR3 coding sequence is TGTGCCAGCAGTGAACTAATGGGTCCGACAGAGGGGAATGAAAAACTGTTTTTT. As protein: CASSELMGPTEGNEKLFF.

The chain joins TRBV4-1 to TRBJ1-4, with D possibly matching TRBD1 (5 bases). V was trimmed by 3 bases and J by 5 bases, leaving 22 bases between them. The CDR3 has 18 amino acids. CDR1 and CDR2 from the germline V gene are MGHRA and YSYEKL. This CDR3 reads CASSHLVKGIPLNEKLFF. The DNA of the CDR3 is TGCGCCAGCAGCCATCTCGTCAAGGGGATTCCATTAAATGAAAAACTGTTTTTT.

This chain links TRBV6-5 with TRBJ1-2, with a possible D match to TRBD1 (5 bases). V lost 2 bases to trimming and J lost 8 bases, with 12 bases between them. CDR3 length: 13 residues. Germline V gene data show CDR1 as MNHEY and CDR2 as SVGAGI. The CDR3 protein is CASSYGTASGYTF. Written as DNA, the CDR3 is TGTGCCAGCAGTTACGGGACGGCGAGCGGCTACACCTTC.

Of note for this clone: The same CDR3 can be traced to other DNA sequences in this sample. This chain joins TRBV27 and TRBJ2-7; 9 nucleotides align to TRBD1. V lost 0 bases, J lost 1 base, and 4 bases stayed unmatched. Germline-derived CDR1 and CDR2 are MNHEY and SMNVEV (reference sequence). There are 16 residues in the CDR3. The CDR3 sequence is CASSLSPGTGSYEQYF. CDR3 sequence (DNA): TGTGCCAGCAGTTTATCCCCCGGGACAGGGTCCTACGAGCAGTACTTC.

Here the CDR3 DNA reads TGTGCCAGCAGCGCGTCGAGGGACAGGGGGGCTTATGACACTGAAGCTTTCTTT. It encodes CASSASRDRGAYDTEAFF. V and J are TRBV9 and TRBJ1-1; the match to TRBD1 covers 11 bases. Germline assignment: CDR1 SGDLS and CDR2 YYNGEE. With V trimmed by 3 bases and J by 3 bases, 13 bases remained unmatched. The length of the CDR3 is 18 residues.

The chain recombines TRBV6-5 with TRBJ2-2, with 10 bases matching TRBD2. This CDR3 is 16 amino acids long. CDR1 MNHEY and CDR2 SVGAGI come from the germline V gene. J was trimmed by 7 bases and V by 4 bases; bases with no gene match: 9. CDR3 DNA sequence: TGTGCCAGCAGTTCTTCCCTAGCGGGGGATTACGGGGAGCTGTTTTTT. Its translation: CASSSSLAGDYGELFF.

Turning to this clone: The sample carries other DNA sequences with the same CDR3. The rearrangement links TRBV27 to TRBJ2-7, with D possibly matching TRBD2 (5 bases). CDR3 length: 11 amino acids. Germline values: CDR1 MNHEY, CDR2 SMNVEV (reference sequence). Trimming cost V 6 bases and J 6 bases, with 9 bases left between them. CDR3 nucleotide sequence: TGTGCCAGCAGCCAAGGAGGCGAGCAGTACTTC. This codes for CASSQGGEQYF.

About this clone: This specimen includes other DNA sequences encoding the same CDR3. This chain links TRBV27 with TRBJ2-7; TRBD1 aligns across 9 bases. The CDR3 has 14 amino acids. Trimming took 3 bases from V and 2 from J; bases not matched to a gene: 2. Looked up from germline, CDR1 is MNHEY and CDR2 is SMNVEV (reference sequence). CDR3 residues: CASSFGTGTYEQYF. The CDR3 DNA sequence: TGTGCCAGCAGTTTTGGGACAGGGACCTACGAGCAGTACTTC.

The V and J genes are TRBV2 and TRBJ1-1; no reliable D call. Germline V gives CDR1 SNHLY, CDR2 FYNNEI. The V gene lost 3 bases and the J gene lost 1 base, with 9 bases spanning the gap. This CDR3 region has 14 residues. For the CDR3, the DNA is TGTGCCAGCAGTGACCCTGGGAGGAACACTGAAGCTTTCTTT. Amino acid sequence: CASSDPGRNTEAFF.

This chain uses TRBV7-9 with TRBJ2-1, with 11 bases fitting TRBD2. The J segment lost 10 bases and the V segment lost 2 bases, leaving 13 bases of the junction unmatched. CDR1 and CDR2 from the germline V gene are SEHNR and FQNEAQ (reference sequence). CDR3 length: 17 residues. Here the CDR3 DNA reads TGTGCCAGCAGCTTACCGCAGTCACTAGCGGGGGCCCCCGAGCAGTTCTTC. As protein: CASSLPQSLAGAPEQFF. Filled out from reference TRBV7-9 and TRBJ2-1, the complete variable domain reads DTGVSQNPRHKITKRGQNVTFRCDPISEHNRLYWYRQTLGQGPEFLTYFQNEAQLEKSRLLSDRFSAERPKGSFSTLEIQRTEQGDSAMYLCASSLPQSLAGAPEQFFGPGTRLTVL.

The gene calls are TRBV2 and TRBJ1-1, with a tentative D call TRBD1 (6 bases). V was shortened by 6 bases and J by 7 bases, with 9 bases between the two germline ends. The CDR3 runs to 11 residues. From germline, CDR1 is SNHLY and CDR2 FYNNEI. The chain's CDR3 is CASRPDSEAFF. CDR3 nucleotide sequence: TGTGCCAGCAGGCCGGACAGTGAAGCTTTCTTT.

The genes are TRBV2 and TRBJ2-5, with TRBD2 matching 13 bases. The CDR3 extends over 16 amino acids. Germline assignment: CDR1 SNHLY and CDR2 FYNNEI. The V gene end was trimmed by 6 bases and the J gene end by 5 bases; junction bases not matched to a gene: 9. The CDR3 loop is CASRRLAGGVGETQYF. CDR3 DNA sequence: TGTGCCAGCAGGAGACTAGCGGGAGGAGTCGGGGAGACCCAGTACTTC.

Details on this clone: Other DNA variants within this sample encode the same CDR3. V is TRBV5-4 and J is TRBJ2-7, with a weak D call TRBD1 (5 bases). The CDR3 runs to 15 residues. Germline V lookup: CDR1 SGHNT, CDR2 YYREEE (reference sequence). V was trimmed by 2 bases and J by 1 base, leaving 13 bases between them. The DNA of the CDR3 is TGTGCCAGCAGCTTAGGAAGGGGCCAGTCCTACGAGCAGTACTTC. It specifies CASSLGRGQSYEQYF.

This rearrangement joins TRBV6-5 to TRBJ2-7, with D possibly TRBD2 on 5 matching bases. CDR3 length: 13 residues. The V end lost 6 bases, the J end lost 1 base, and 10 bases lay between the germline ends. CDR1 is MNHEY, CDR2 SVGAGI, per germline. The CDR3 spells CASRWGVSYEQYF. For the CDR3, the DNA is TGTGCCAGCAGGTGGGGAGTTTCCTACGAGCAGTACTTC.

The CDR3 DNA reads as TGTGCCAGCAGTTACTCGGCCCAGCGGGAAGGGAACGAGCAGTTCTTC. The encoded protein is CASSYSAQREGNEQFF. The chain links TRBV6-6 to TRBJ2-1; 7 positions match TRBD2. The CDR3 runs 16 residues. Germline V gene data show CDR1 as MNHNY and CDR2 as SVGAGI (reference sequence). V gave up 0 bases and J gave up 10 bases; unmatched junction bases: 12.

The chain links TRBV11-2 to TRBJ2-5; no clear D. The V and J ends lost 3 bases and 1 base respectively, with 15 bases between them. The V gene's germline CDR1 is SGHAT and CDR2 FQNNGV. The CDR3 sequence is 16 residues long. This CDR3 is CASSLGSWIIQETQYF. The CDR3 coding sequence is TGTGCCAGCAGCTTGGGTTCTTGGATAATCCAAGAGACCCAGTACTTC.

The gene calls are TRBV27 and TRBJ1-1, with D possibly being TRBD1 (5 bases). The V gene's germline CDR1 is MNHEY and CDR2 SMNVEV (reference sequence). Trimming took off 2 bases at V and 2 bases at J, with 12 bases between the two ends. The CDR3 sequence is 15 residues long. CDR3 protein: CASSLDRGGNTEAFF. CDR3 DNA sequence: TGTGCCAGCAGTTTAGATCGGGGCGGAAACACTGAAGCTTTCTTT.

The chain couples TRBV28 to TRBJ1-1; perhaps TRBD1 as D (5 bases). This CDR3 is built from 15 residues. Germline assignment: CDR1 MDHEN and CDR2 SYDVKM. The V end lost 3 bases, the J end lost 0 bases, and 11 bases lay between the germline ends. The CDR3, as DNA: TGTGCCAGCAGTTTCGCACAGGCCCTGAACACTGAAGCTTTCTTT. Protein sequence: CASSFAQALNTEAFF.

The J gene is TRBJ1-5, the V gene TRBV4-3, with TRBD1 identical over 8 bases. After removal of 0 bases from V and 4 bases from J, the junction contained 5 bases not matched to a gene. There are 16 residues in the CDR3. Germline CDR1 is LGHNA and CDR2 is YSLEER. CDR3 sequence (DNA): TGCGCCAGCAGCCAAGACCGGGACAGGATTAATCAGCCCCAGCATTTT. This translates into CASSQDRDRINQPQHF.

V and J are TRBV7-9 and TRBJ1-1, with D uncertain. Germline CDR1 reads SEHNR; CDR2 reads FQNEAQ (reference sequence). The CDR3 is 11 residues long. Trimming pared 8 bases from V and 4 bases from J, leaving 8 bases between. CDR3 loop: CASAPTTEAFF. CDR3 sequence (DNA): TGTGCCAGCGCCCCAACCACTGAAGCTTTCTTT.

This clone was found once. V usage is TRBV4-1 and J usage is TRBJ2-3; 9 bases agree with TRBD1. V was clipped by 0 bases and J by 6 bases; unmatched bases: 10. Germline V gives CDR1 MGHRA, CDR2 YSYEKL. The CDR3 is made up of 17 amino acids. For the CDR3, the DNA is TGCGCCAGCAGCCAAGAGGGGCCCCGGACAGGGGCGGATACGCAGTATTTT. This gives the protein CASSQEGPRTGADTQYF.

This clone was recorded at least ten times. The chain employs TRBV4-1 and TRBJ2-7; TRBD1 matches 9 bases. The CDR3 runs to 14 residues. V lost 4 bases, J lost 2 bases, and 3 bases stayed unmatched. Germline loops: CDR1 MGHRA, CDR2 YSYEKL. The DNA of the CDR3 is TGCGCCAGCAGCCGGGGACAGGGTCCCTACGAGCAGTACTTC. It codes for CASSRGQGPYEQYF.

This clone has a single count. J is TRBJ2-5 and V is TRBV28; 7 positions match TRBD2. With 1 base clipped from V and 1 base from J, the junction kept 3 bases outside the gene matches. Germline V gene sequence: CDR1 MDHEN, CDR2 SYDVKM. The CDR3 spans 15 residues. The CDR3 here is CASSLSGGGQETQYF. The CDR3 DNA reads as TGTGCCAGCAGTTTATCGGGGGGTGGCCAAGAGACCCAGTACTTC.

V gene TRBV4-1 combines with J gene TRBJ2-1; 9 bases are shared with TRBD2. The germline gives CDR1 MGHRA, CDR2 YSYEKL. CDR3 length equals 14 residues. J was trimmed by 10 bases and V by 1 base; bases with no gene match: 5. The CDR3 protein is CASSQGSLAGEQFF. CDR3 coding DNA: TGCGCCAGCAGCCAAGGATCGCTAGCGGGGGAGCAGTTCTTC.

The chain combines TRBV27 with TRBJ2-2; D is uncertain. V lost 4 bases and J lost 10, with 16 bases in between. CDR3 length: 14 amino acids. Looked up from germline, CDR1 is MNHEY and CDR2 is SMNVEV (reference sequence). The CDR3 here is CASSSQNRPEELFF. CDR3 DNA: TGTGCCAGCAGTTCCCAAAATAGGCCGGAGGAGCTGTTTTTT.

The rearrangement joins TRBV7-9 to TRBJ2-1; the D gene is possibly TRBD2 (5 bases). CDR1 and CDR2 (germline): SEHNR, FQNEAQ (reference sequence). CDR3 length equals 13 residues. Trimming left V 1 base short and J 15 bases short, with 16 bases between. For the CDR3, the DNA is TGTGCCAGCAGCTTAGACACGAGGGAAAACTTGTTCTTC. Amino acid sequence: CASSLDTRENLFF.

The chain carries TRBV19 and TRBJ1-2; the match to TRBD1 covers 8 bases. Per the germline V gene, CDR1 is LNHDA and CDR2 is SQIVND (reference sequence). Losses at the gene ends were 7 bases for V and 4 bases for J; bases not matched to a gene: 14. CDR3 length: 16 residues. For the CDR3, the DNA is TGTGCCAGTACACAACCCCCCGGACAGGGATTCTATGGCTACACCTTC. Its translation: CASTQPPGQGFYGYTF.

This rearrangement joins TRBV5-4 to TRBJ2-3, with 15 bases matching TRBD2. The trim removed 3 bases at V and 0 bases at J, leaving 11 bases unmatched. Looked up from germline, CDR1 is SGHNT and CDR2 is YYREEE (reference sequence). The CDR3 spans 20 residues. This CDR3 is CASSSGLAGGPLTSTDTQYF. The CDR3 DNA reads TGTGCCAGCAGCTCCGGACTAGCGGGAGGGCCCCTCACTAGCACAGATACGCAGTATTTT.